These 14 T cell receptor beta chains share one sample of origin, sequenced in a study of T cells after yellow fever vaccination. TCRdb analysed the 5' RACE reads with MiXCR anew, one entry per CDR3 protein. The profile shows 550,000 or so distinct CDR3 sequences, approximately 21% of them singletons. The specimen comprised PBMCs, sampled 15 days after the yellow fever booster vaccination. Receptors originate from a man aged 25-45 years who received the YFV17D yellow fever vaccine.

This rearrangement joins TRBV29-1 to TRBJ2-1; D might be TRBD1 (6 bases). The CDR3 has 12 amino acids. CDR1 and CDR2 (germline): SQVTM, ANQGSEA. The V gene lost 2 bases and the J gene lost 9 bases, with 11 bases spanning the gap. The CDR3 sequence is CSVEQQGGEQFF. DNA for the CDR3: TGCAGCGTTGAACAACAGGGTGGTGAGCAGTTCTTC.

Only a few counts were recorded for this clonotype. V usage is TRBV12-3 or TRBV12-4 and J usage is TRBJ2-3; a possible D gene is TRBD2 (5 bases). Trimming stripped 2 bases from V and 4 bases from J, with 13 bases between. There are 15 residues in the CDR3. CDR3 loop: CASSLPAGLADTQYF. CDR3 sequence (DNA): TGTGCCAGCAGTTTACCGGCGGGCCTGGCAGATACGCAGTATTTT.

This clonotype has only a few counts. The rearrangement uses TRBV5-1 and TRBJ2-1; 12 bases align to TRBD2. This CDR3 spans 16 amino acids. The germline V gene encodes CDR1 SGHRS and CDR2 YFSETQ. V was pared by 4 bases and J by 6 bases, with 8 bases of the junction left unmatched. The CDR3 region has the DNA TGCGCCAGCAGCGCCAGGACTAGCGGGGTGATCAATGAGCAGTTCTTC. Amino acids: CASSARTSGVINEQFF.

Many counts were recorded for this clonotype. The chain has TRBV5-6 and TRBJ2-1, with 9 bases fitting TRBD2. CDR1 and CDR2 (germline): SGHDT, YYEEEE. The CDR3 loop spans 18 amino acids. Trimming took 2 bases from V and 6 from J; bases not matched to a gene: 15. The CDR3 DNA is TGTGCCAGCAGCTTCAGAGGGTCTGGCGGGAGGGGGCCCAATGAGCAGTTCTTC. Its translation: CASSFRGSGGRGPNEQFF.

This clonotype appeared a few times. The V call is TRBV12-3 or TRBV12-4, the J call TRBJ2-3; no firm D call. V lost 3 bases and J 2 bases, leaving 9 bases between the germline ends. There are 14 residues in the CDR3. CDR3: CASSFNQLTDTQYF. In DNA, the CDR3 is TGTGCCAGCAGTTTCAACCAGCTCACAGATACGCAGTATTTT.

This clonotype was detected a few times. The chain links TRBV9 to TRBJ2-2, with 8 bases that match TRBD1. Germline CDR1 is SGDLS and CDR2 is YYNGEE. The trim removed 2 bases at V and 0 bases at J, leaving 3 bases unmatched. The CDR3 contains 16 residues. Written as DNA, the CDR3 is TGTGCCAGCAGCGTTCCGGGACAGGCGAACACCGGGGAGCTGTTTTTT. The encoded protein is CASSVPGQANTGELFF. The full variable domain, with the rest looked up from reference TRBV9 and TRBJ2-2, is DSGVTQTPKHLITATGQRVTLRCSPRSGDLSVYWYQQSLDQGLQFLIQYYNGEERAKGNILERFSAQQFPDLHSELNLSSLELGDSALYFCASSVPGQANTGELFFGEGSRLTVL.

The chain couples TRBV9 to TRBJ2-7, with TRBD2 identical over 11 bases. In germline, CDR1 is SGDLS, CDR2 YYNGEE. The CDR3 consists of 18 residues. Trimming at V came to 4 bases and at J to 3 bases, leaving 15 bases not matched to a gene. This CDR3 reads CASSPQGSGRAAVYEQYF. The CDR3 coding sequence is TGTGCCAGCAGCCCCCAGGGTAGCGGGAGGGCCGCGGTCTACGAGCAGTACTTC.

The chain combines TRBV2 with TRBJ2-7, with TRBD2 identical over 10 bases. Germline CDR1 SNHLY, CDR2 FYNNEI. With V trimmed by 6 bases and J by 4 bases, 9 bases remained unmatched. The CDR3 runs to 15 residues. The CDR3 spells CASSLILAGGYEQYF. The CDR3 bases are TGTGCCAGCAGCCTCATTTTAGCGGGAGGATACGAGCAGTACTTC.

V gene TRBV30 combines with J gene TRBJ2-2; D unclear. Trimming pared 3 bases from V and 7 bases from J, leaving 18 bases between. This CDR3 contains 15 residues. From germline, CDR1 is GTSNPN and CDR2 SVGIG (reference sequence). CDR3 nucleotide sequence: TGTGCCTGGAGGCACCCGACCCGGAAGAACGGGGAGCTGTTTTTT. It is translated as CAWRHPTRKNGELFF.

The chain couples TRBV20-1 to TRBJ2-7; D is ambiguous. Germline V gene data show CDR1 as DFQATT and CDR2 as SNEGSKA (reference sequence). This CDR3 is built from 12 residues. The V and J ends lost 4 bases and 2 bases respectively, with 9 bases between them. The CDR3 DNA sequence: TGCAGTGCTATCAAAAGACCCTACGAGCAGTACTTC. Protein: CSAIKRPYEQYF.

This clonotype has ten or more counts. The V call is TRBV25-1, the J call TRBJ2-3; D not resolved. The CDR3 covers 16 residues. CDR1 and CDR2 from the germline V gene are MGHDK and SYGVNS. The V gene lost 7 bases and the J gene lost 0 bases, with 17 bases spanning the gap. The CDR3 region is CASTPGESKSTDTQYF. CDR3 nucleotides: TGTGCCAGCACCCCTGGTGAGAGCAAGAGCACAGATACGCAGTATTTT. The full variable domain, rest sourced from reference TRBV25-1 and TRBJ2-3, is EADIYQTPRYLVIGTGKKITLECSQTMGHDKMYWYQQDPGMELHLIHYSYGVNSTEKGDLSSESTVSRIRTEHFPLTLESARPSHTSQYLCASTPGESKSTDTQYFGPGTRLTVL.

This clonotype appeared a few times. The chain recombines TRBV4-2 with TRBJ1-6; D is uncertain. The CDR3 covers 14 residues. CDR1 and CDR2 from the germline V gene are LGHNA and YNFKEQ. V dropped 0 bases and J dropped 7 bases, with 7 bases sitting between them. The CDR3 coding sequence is TGTGCCAGCAGCCAAGAAGGGAGAAATTCACCCCTCCACTTT. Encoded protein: CASSQEGRNSPLHF.

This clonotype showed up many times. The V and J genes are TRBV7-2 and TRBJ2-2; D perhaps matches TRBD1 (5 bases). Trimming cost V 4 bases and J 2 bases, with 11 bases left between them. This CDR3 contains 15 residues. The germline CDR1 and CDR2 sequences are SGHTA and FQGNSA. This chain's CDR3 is CASSSRGSNTGELFF. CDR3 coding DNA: TGTGCCAGCAGCTCTAGGGGATCCAACACCGGGGAGCTGTTTTTT.

CDR3 sequence (DNA): TGTGCCAGCAGTTCGCAGGCGATGAACACTGAAGCTTTCTTT. It translates to CASSSQAMNTEAFF. The chain joins TRBV9 to TRBJ1-1; D remains unclear. Deletions cut 5 bases from V and 0 bases from J, with 11 bases between. The germline CDR1 and CDR2 sequences are SGDLS and YYNGEE. The CDR3 contains 14 residues.